This record concerns one T cell receptor beta chain sequence. Antigen: not known. The Oncomine TCR Beta short-read assay sequenced DNA from cultured CD4+ T cells. Genomic DNA was drawn out of CD4+ T cells grown in culture. TCRdb re-analysed the PCR reads in MiXCR, keeping a single row per CDR3 protein. The table shows 7,900 or so distinct CDR3 sequences, with 60% to 75% occurring only once. The V gene end was trimmed by 5 bases and the J gene end by 0 bases; junction bases not matched to a gene: 5. Germline loops: CDR1 SGHTA, CDR2 FQGNSA. There are 16 residues in the CDR3. These data belong to a study of vaccination and CD4 T cells after COVID-19. Study findings and constraints: Counts of SARS-CoV-2-reactive clonotypes had a median that went from approximately 21 to 40, a nonsignificant change.

Treatment denoted: roughly ten-day PBMC culture with coronavirus spike peptide pools or control peptides (ViraFEST assay). Expanded clonotypes were found by TCR sequencing after peptide-pool stimulation (ViraFEST). Fresh IL-2 medium was used to replace half of the medium on days 3 and 7. This clonotype originated in a human donor who had recovered from COVID-19. The chain joins TRBV7-2 to TRBJ1-5; 9 positions match TRBD1. Sequences were obtained from CD4+ T cells from blood, cultured in vitro. The chain's CDR3 is CASSTGTGISNQPQHF. In nucleotides, the CDR3 is TGTGCCAGCAGCACGGGGACAGGGATTAGCAATCAGCCCCAGCATTTT. Full variable domain (missing parts from reference TRBV7-2 and TRBJ1-5): GAGVSQSPSNKVTEKGKDVELRCDPISGHTALYWYRQSLGQGLEFLIYFQGNSAPDKSGLPSDRFSAERTGGSVSTLTIQRTQQEDSAVYLCASSTGTGISNQPQHFGDGTRLSIL.